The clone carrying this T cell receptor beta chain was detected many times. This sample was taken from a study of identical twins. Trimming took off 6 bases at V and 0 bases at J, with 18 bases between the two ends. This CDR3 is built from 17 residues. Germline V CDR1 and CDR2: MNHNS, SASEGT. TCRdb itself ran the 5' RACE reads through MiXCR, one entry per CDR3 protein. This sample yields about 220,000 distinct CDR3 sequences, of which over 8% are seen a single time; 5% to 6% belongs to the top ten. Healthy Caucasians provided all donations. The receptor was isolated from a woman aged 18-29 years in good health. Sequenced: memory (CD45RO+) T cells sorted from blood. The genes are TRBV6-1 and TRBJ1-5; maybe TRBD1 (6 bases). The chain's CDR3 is CASRPNREGYSNQPQHF. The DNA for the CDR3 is TGTGCCAGCAGACCAAACAGGGAGGGGTATAGCAATCAGCCCCAGCATTTT.